These 26 T cell receptor beta chains share one sample of origin, sequenced in a study of metastatic and nonmetastatic thyroid tumors. Each patient came to thyroid surgery without any prior treatment (of any kind). With MiXCR, TCRdb called clones anew from the PCR reads. The repertoire holds about 3,500 clones, with 35% as singletons. The sequenced sample consisted of adjacent normal tissue. These receptors were collected from a male donor with papillary thyroid cancer or a benign thyroid nodule (not recorded which). Some clones in this sample may be carry-over from other donors' samples.

The gene calls are TRBV2 and TRBJ2-7; 7 bases are a match to TRBD1. The CDR3 covers 14 residues. V was pared by 2 bases and J by 1 base, with 2 bases of the junction left unmatched. In germline, CDR1 is SNHLY, CDR2 FYNNEI. CDR3 sequence reads: CASSEPRGSYEQYF. As DNA, the CDR3 is TGTGCCAGCAGTGAACCCAGGGGGTCCTACGAGCAGTACTTC.

In its sample, this clone is medium-sized. The chain joins TRBV4-3 to TRBJ2-5; D unresolved. Trimming pared 0 bases from V and 5 bases from J, leaving 13 bases between. The CDR3 loop spans 15 amino acids. Germline CDR1 reads LGHNA; CDR2 reads YSLEER. Here the CDR3 reads CASSQDVSSTETQYF. CDR3 bases: TGCGCCAGCAGCCAAGATGTTAGTAGTACGGAGACCCAGTACTTC.

The gene calls are TRBV9 and TRBJ1-2; no reliable D call. Deletions cut 0 bases from V and 4 bases from J, with 10 bases between. This CDR3 contains 14 residues. CDR1 SGDLS and CDR2 YYNGEE come from the germline V gene. The CDR3 DNA reads as TGTGCCAGCAGCGTAGGCTCTGAGGCCTATGGCTACACCTTC. Its protein is CASSVGSEAYGYTF.

The CDR3 sequence: CSASDRVGDEQYF. As DNA, the CDR3 is TGCAGTGCTTCAGACAGGGTCGGGGACGAGCAGTACTTC. The genes are TRBV20-1 and TRBJ2-7; TRBD1 agrees at 7 bases. Looked up from germline, CDR1 is DFQATT and CDR2 is SNEGSKA (reference sequence). J gave up 5 bases and V 5 bases, and 9 bases lay outside the gene matches. The CDR3 has 13 residues.

The chain recombines TRBV12-3 or TRBV12-4 with TRBJ2-1; possibly TRBD2 for D (5 bases). The CDR3 contains 11 residues. V gave up 10 bases and J gave up 7 bases, with 11 bases separating them. CDR3 nucleotides: TGTGCCATCACACGGAGGAATGAGCAGTTCTTC. This sequence encodes CAITRRNEQFF.

This clone turned up a few times. The junction shows a germline mismatch at one end, possibly a read error. The chain has TRBV6-2 or TRBV6-3 and TRBJ1-5; D not certain. Germline V gene lookup returns CDR1 MNHEY and CDR2 SVGEGT. The CDR3 is 13 residues long. As DNA, the CDR3 is TGTGTCAGCAGCAGCGATATGGGTCAGCCCCAGCATTTT. This translates into CVSSSDMGQPQHF.

For this clone: Since no conserved phenylalanine or tryptophan closes the CDR3, a read error is the likely cause. Because the CDR3's place on the DNA is in doubt, the DNA is left out and the CDR3 is given as listed by TCRdb. CDR3 sequence: CAGSSRQTYTGELSY. J is TRBJ2-2 and V is TRBV7-8; the table's D call TRBD1 went unverified against the DNA. Germline values: CDR1 SGHVS, CDR2 FQNEAQ. The CDR3 sequence runs 15 residues, both termini included.

A word on this clone: Mismatch with germline at one junction end may stem from a read error. This sequence joins TRBV12-3 or TRBV12-4 and TRBJ1-1; 11 bases map to TRBD1. This CDR3 has 15 amino acids. For the CDR3, the DNA is TGCGCCAGCAGTTCCAACGGGACAGGGGGAACTGAAGCTTTCTTT. Amino acid sequence: CASSSNGTGGTEAFF.

This clone was counted between two and nine times. V and J are TRBV12-3 or TRBV12-4 and TRBJ2-7; 9 nucleotides line up with TRBD1. CDR3 length equals 13 residues. The J segment lost 5 bases and the V segment lost 6 bases, leaving 5 bases of the junction unmatched. The CDR3 bases are TGTGCCAGCAGAGGGGGACAGGGAAACGAGCAGTACTTC. Encoded protein: CASRGGQGNEQYF.

Comment on this clone: At one boundary the junction diverges from the germline segment, which might be a read error. The chain employs TRBV11-2 and TRBJ2-5; 12 bases fit TRBD2. The germline V gene has CDR1 SGHAT and CDR2 FQNNGV. CDR3 length equals 17 residues. CDR3 in amino acids: CASSLGLAGGPVETQYF. The CDR3 DNA reads TGTGCCAGCAGCCTAGGCCTAGCGGGAGGGCCGGTTGAGACCCAGTACTTT.

Sample share makes this clone large. The rearrangement joins TRBV19 to TRBJ2-2; possibly TRBD1 or TRBD2 for D (5 bases each). CDR3 length: 13 amino acids. V was trimmed by 7 bases and J by 8 bases, leaving 14 bases between them. CDR1 and CDR2 (germline): LNHDA, SQIVND (reference sequence). The CDR3 loop reads CASTLTWGGELFF. The CDR3 DNA sequence: TGTGCCAGTACCTTGACCTGGGGGGGGGAGCTGTTTTTT.

In nucleotides, the CDR3 is TGTGCCAGCAGCCCAGGGACTGGGGCCAACGTCCTGACTTTC. This encodes CASSPGTGANVLTF. This sequence joins TRBV9 and TRBJ2-6; weak D call: TRBD1 (5 bases). CDR3 length: 14 amino acids. Trimming took 4 bases from V and 2 from J, leaving 7 bases between them. Germline-derived CDR1 and CDR2 are SGDLS and YYNGEE.

This clone was recorded a few times. This chain connects TRBV15 to TRBJ1-1; unclear D gene. The germline gives CDR1 LNHNV, CDR2 YYDKDF (reference sequence). The CDR3 covers 12 residues. V dropped 1 base and J dropped 3 bases, with 3 bases sitting between them. The CDR3 here is CATSRGYTEAFF. CDR3 nucleotides: TGTGCCACCAGCAGAGGGTACACTGAAGCTTTCTTT.

This clone is deemed large (0.1 to 1%). The genes are TRBV27 and TRBJ1-2; 10 bases match TRBD1. From germline, CDR1 is MNHEY and CDR2 SMNVEV (reference sequence). The CDR3 runs 15 residues. V trimming: 5 bases; J trimming: 4 bases; junction bases outside the gene matches: 7. DNA for the CDR3: TGTGCCAGCAGTCTCATGACAGGGGGCACCTATGGCTACACCTTC. Protein: CASSLMTGGTYGYTF.

This clone showed up just a few times. This chain connects TRBV28 to TRBJ2-2; no clear D. CDR1 and CDR2 (germline): MDHEN, SYDVKM. The ends were cut back, 1 base at V and 6 bases at J, with 9 bases in the middle. CDR3 length equals 14 residues. The CDR3: CASSLSSASGELFF. CDR3 nucleotide sequence: TGTGCCAGCAGTTTATCATCGGCCTCCGGGGAGCTGTTTTTT.

In this sample, this clone turned up a few times. This chain links TRBV19 with TRBJ2-1; D gene uncertain. Germline CDR1 reads LNHDA; CDR2 reads SQIVND (reference sequence). The V and J ends lost 4 bases and 3 bases respectively, with 4 bases between them. The CDR3 has 12 residues. CDR3 DNA sequence: TGTGCCAGTAGTAACGGCTACAATGAGCAGTTCTTC. It encodes CASSNGYNEQFF.

This clone occurred a few times. The chain joins TRBV24-1 to TRBJ2-1; tentatively, D is TRBD1 (6 bases). Germline CDR1 and CDR2: KGHDR and SFDVKD. Trimming left V 0 bases short and J 1 base short, with 9 bases between. The CDR3 has 16 residues. The CDR3 nucleotides read TGTGCCACCAGTGATTTGGGCAGGGGTTCCTACAATGAGCAGTTCTTC. Its translation: CATSDLGRGSYNEQFF.

This clone is medium-sized within its sample. The chain links TRBV20-1 to TRBJ2-1; 9 positions agree with TRBD2. The CDR3 covers 18 residues. J was trimmed by 1 base and V by 5 bases; bases with no gene match: 15. The germline V gene has CDR1 DFQATT and CDR2 SNEGSKA (reference sequence). The CDR3 DNA reads TGCAGTGCTCACGACCCCCAAAGAGCGGGGGGATCCTACAATGAGCAGTTCTTC. Its translation: CSAHDPQRAGGSYNEQFF.

The sample holds a few counts of this clone. The chain carries TRBV2 and TRBJ2-3; D may be TRBD1 (6 bases). Trimming took off 6 bases at V and 2 bases at J, with 12 bases between the two ends. Germline CDR1 SNHLY, CDR2 FYNNEI. The CDR3 spans 14 residues. The CDR3 spells CASRDRPYTDTQYF. As DNA, the CDR3 is TGTGCCAGCAGGGACAGACCTTACACAGATACGCAGTATTTT.

This chain joins TRBV12-5 and TRBJ2-7, with D perhaps assigned TRBD1 or TRBD2 (5 bases each). Trimming removed 4 bases at V and 7 bases at J, with 11 bases between. Germline lookup yields CDR1 LGHNT and CDR2 FRNRAP. This CDR3 region has 12 residues. CDR3 sequence reads: CASGSQWGEQYF. The CDR3 DNA is TGTGCTAGTGGTTCGCAGTGGGGGGAGCAGTACTTC.

This clone is termed medium-sized. With a much larger clone just one base away, this may be a read error. The V and J genes are TRBV2 and TRBJ1-6, with D possibly TRBD1 on 6 matching bases. The CDR3 is made up of 13 amino acids. The V gene's germline CDR1 is SNHLY and CDR2 FYNNEI. Trimming cost V 4 bases and J 10 bases, with 11 bases left between them. The CDR3 is CASSGGGNSPLHF. CDR3 sequence (DNA): TGTGCCAGCAGTGGAGGGGGGAACTCACCCCTCCACTTT.

This clone has more than one count but fewer than ten. The V call is TRBV6-1, the J call TRBJ2-6; unclear D gene. This CDR3 is built from 16 residues. In germline, CDR1 is MNHNS, CDR2 SASEGT. With 2 bases removed from V and 0 bases from J, the gap between germline ends came to 8 bases. CDR3 protein: CASSEKENSGANVLTF. The CDR3 DNA reads TGTGCCAGCAGTGAAAAGGAGAACTCTGGGGCCAACGTCCTGACTTTC.

This clone is large in the sample. The V gene is TRBV12-3 or TRBV12-4, the J gene TRBJ2-2, with 7 bases identical to TRBD1. CDR3 length equals 15 residues. V trimming: 5 bases; J trimming: 7 bases; junction bases outside the gene matches: 10. As DNA, the CDR3 is TGTGCCAGCAGTATACAGGGGATGGGAGTCGGGGAGCTGTTTTTT. Amino acid sequence: CASSIQGMGVGELFF.

V is TRBV27 and J is TRBJ2-7; 8 bases fit TRBD2. The CDR3 loop spans 15 amino acids. The V segment lost 4 bases and the J segment 2 bases; nucleotides outside the gene matches: 7. Germline CDR1 reads MNHEY; CDR2 reads SMNVEV (reference sequence). CDR3 in DNA: TGTGCCAGCAGTTCAGCGGGGGTTGACCCCTACGAGCAGTACTTC. It codes for CASSSAGVDPYEQYF.

This chain links TRBV7-8 with TRBJ1-6, with D uncertain. This CDR3 region has 15 residues. In germline, CDR1 is SGHVS, CDR2 FQNEAQ. The V end lost 5 bases, the J end lost 5 bases, and 13 bases lay between the germline ends. CDR3 DNA sequence: TGTGCCAGCAGCATCTTTCGGATGGATAATTCACCCCTCCACTTT. Translated, it gives CASSIFRMDNSPLHF.

This chain links TRBV27 with TRBJ2-7; 7 bases fit TRBD2. V dropped 10 bases and J dropped 5; count of bases not matched to a gene: 20. CDR3 length: 16 amino acids. Germline V gene sequence: CDR1 MNHEY, CDR2 SMNVEV (reference sequence). CDR3 protein: CATSQLAWNFFDEQYF. The CDR3 DNA is TGTGCCACTTCCCAACTAGCGTGGAATTTTTTCGACGAGCAGTACTTC.